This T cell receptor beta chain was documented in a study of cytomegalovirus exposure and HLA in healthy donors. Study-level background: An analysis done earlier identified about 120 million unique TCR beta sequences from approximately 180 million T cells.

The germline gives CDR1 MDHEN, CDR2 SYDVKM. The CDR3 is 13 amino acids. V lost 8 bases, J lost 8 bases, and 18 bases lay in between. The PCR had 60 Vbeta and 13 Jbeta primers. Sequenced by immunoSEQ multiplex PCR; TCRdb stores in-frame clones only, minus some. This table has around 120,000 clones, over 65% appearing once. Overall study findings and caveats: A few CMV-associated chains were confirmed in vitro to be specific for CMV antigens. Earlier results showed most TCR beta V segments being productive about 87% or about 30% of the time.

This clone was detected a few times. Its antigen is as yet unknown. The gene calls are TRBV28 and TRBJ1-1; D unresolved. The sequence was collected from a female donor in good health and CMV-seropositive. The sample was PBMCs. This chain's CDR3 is CASQLGESLEAFF. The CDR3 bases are TGTGCCAGCCAGTTGGGAGAATCCCTGGAAGCTTTCTTT.